Here is one TCR beta chain with its context. The target antigen is unknown. Within the sample, other DNA sequences also encode this same CDR3. Before sequencing took place, the ViraFEST assay used viral peptide pools to expand antigen-specific CD4+ T cells. Subsequent to a culture period of 10 to 11 days, CD4+ T cells were isolated. The cohort was immunized with two doses of either the BNT162b2 or mRNA-1273 vaccine. All vaccine recipients tested negative for nucleocapsid antibodies and had never contracted SARS-CoV-2 infection. Approximately 2 million PBMC per well received approximately 10 IU/ml IL-2 and 8 to 10 ug/ml peptides in culture. Days 3 and 7 were when half the medium was replaced with IL-2 medium. These data originate in a study of vaccination effects on CD4 cells after COVID-19. Study overall: Post-vaccine specimens arrived a median 72 days past the second dose.

Sequenced by immunoSEQ multiplex PCR; TCRdb stores in-frame clones only, minus some. This table has 57,000 or so clones, more than 70% appearing once. V shed 0 bases and J shed 2 bases, with 10 bases lying between them. Germline CDR1 and CDR2: GTSNPN and SVGIG (reference sequence). CDR3 size: 15 residues. The sequencing used CD4+ T cells from PBMCs cultured with HCoV-229E spike peptides, collected after COVID-19 vaccination. The V call is TRBV30, the J call TRBJ1-4; no clear D gene. This receptor was identified in a human donor who received a COVID-19 vaccine. The CDR3 protein is CAWSVLGGTNEKLFF. The DNA for the CDR3 is TGTGCCTGGAGTGTACTAGGAGGGACTAATGAAAAACTGTTTTTT.